This TCR beta chain was captured in a study of post-analysis software for immune sequencing data. Notes on the study in general: Comparison with controls showed significantly lower normalized Chao1 diversity in multiple sclerosis patients. Strong same-batch co-clustering of samples appeared with F measure clustering.

Carried by the TCR beta cDNA libraries were unique molecular identifiers. T cells numbering about 0.85 to 11 million yielded cDNA molecules that totaled roughly 500,000. Using its own MiXCR run on the PCR reads, TCRdb lists one record per CDR3 protein. The data hold fewer than 850,000 distinct CDR3 sequences, with just under 30% observed a single time. This clonotype was seen only a few times. The target antigen is unknown. Sequencing was carried out using blood. The receptor was derived from a girl aged 5 to 17 with multiple sclerosis.

In DNA form, the CDR3 reads TGTGCCAGCAGCTTAGTGGCTGGGCTAGCTATCCAGTACTTC. Its protein is CASSLVAGLAIQYF. The chain carries TRBV7-9 and TRBJ2-7; a weak D match, TRBD2 (5 bases). CDR1 and CDR2 from the germline V gene are SEHNR and FQNEAQ (reference sequence). This CDR3 spans 14 amino acids. The V and J ends lost 1 base and 10 bases respectively, with 17 bases between them.